Each of the 14 T cell receptor beta chains below was sequenced from the same sample in a study of cytomegalovirus exposure and HLA in healthy donors. PCR amplification relied on 60 Vbeta primers (plus 13 Jbeta primers). Data came from immunoSEQ multiplex PCR; TCRdb stores just in-frame clones and leaves some out. The data hold some 120,000 clones, with roughly 75% observed a single time. Material: PBMCs. The receptors derive from a female donor in good health and CMV-seronegative.

The chain combines TRBV28 with TRBJ1-2; D call uncertain. Germline V gene sequence: CDR1 MDHEN, CDR2 SYDVKM. The CDR3 contains 12 residues. The V end was cut by 4 bases, the J end by 4 bases, with 7 bases between. The CDR3 sequence is CASSSPGYGYTF. CDR3 DNA: TGTGCCAGCAGTTCCCCAGGCTATGGCTACACCTTC.

This clone was observed a single time. This chain connects TRBV5-1 to TRBJ2-1; no definite D call. V was trimmed by 0 bases and J by 5 bases, leaving 6 bases between them. Germline CDR1 is SGHRS and CDR2 is YFSETQ. CDR3 length: 13 amino acids. The CDR3 sequence: CASSLGANNEQFF. DNA for the CDR3: TGCGCCAGCAGCTTGGGGGCAAACAATGAGCAGTTCTTC.

This chain uses TRBV2 with TRBJ2-5; weak D call: TRBD2 (5 bases). Trimming left V 1 base short and J 5 bases short, with 14 bases between. Looked up from germline, CDR1 is SNHLY and CDR2 is FYNNEI. This CDR3 has 15 residues. CDR3 loop: CASSEVSRVGETQYF. For the CDR3, the DNA is TGTGCCAGCAGTGAAGTATCGAGGGTCGGGGAGACCCAGTACTTC.

The rearrangement uses TRBV27 and TRBJ1-5; TRBD1 is a possible D gene (6 bases). Trimming took off 3 bases at V and 5 bases at J, with 11 bases between the two ends. CDR3 length: 14 residues. CDR1 and CDR2 (germline): MNHEY, SMNVEV (reference sequence). DNA of the CDR3: TGTGCCAGCAGTTTTCGTGGGGGCTATCAGCCCCAGCATTTT. Amino acid sequence: CASSFRGGYQPQHF.

This chain links TRBV7-9 with TRBJ2-5, with 11 bases aligning to TRBD2. CDR1 and CDR2 (germline): SEHNR, FQNEAQ (reference sequence). Trimming removed 3 bases from V and 11 bases from J; junction bases left unmatched: 8. The CDR3 contains 14 residues. CDR3 in DNA: TGTGCCAGCAGCTTTAGCGGGGGGGCTGGGGAGCAGTACTTC. It encodes CASSFSGGAGEQYF.

This chain joins TRBV30 and TRBJ1-5; the D gene is possibly TRBD1 (5 bases). Per germline, CDR1 GTSNPN and CDR2 SVGIG (reference sequence). CDR3 size: 14 residues. The V and J ends lost 4 bases and 0 bases respectively, with 10 bases between them. The CDR3 bases are TGTGCCTGGACGCGAACAGGTAGCAATCAGCCCCAGCATTTT. Residues: CAWTRTGSNQPQHF.

V gene TRBV6-6 combines with J gene TRBJ1-2; 10 bases match TRBD1. The V segment lost 7 bases and the J segment 8 bases; nucleotides outside the gene matches: 10. Germline V gives CDR1 MNHNY, CDR2 SVGAGI (reference sequence). There are 14 residues in the CDR3. The CDR3 spells CASKWDRGVLGYTF. In DNA, the CDR3 is TGTGCCAGCAAATGGGACAGGGGTGTCTTAGGCTACACCTTC.

The chain combines TRBV2 with TRBJ2-1; 11 positions match TRBD1. The V segment lost 1 base and the J segment 4 bases; nucleotides outside the gene matches: 6. The germline V gene has CDR1 SNHLY and CDR2 FYNNEI. CDR3 length equals 17 residues. CDR3 region: CASSEGGTGGAYNEQFF. The DNA for the CDR3 is TGTGCCAGCAGTGAAGGCGGGACAGGGGGGGCTTACAATGAGCAGTTCTTC. Looking up the rest from reference TRBV2 and TRBJ2-1 gives the full variable domain: EPEVTQTPSHQVTQMGQEVILRCVPISNHLYFYWYRQILGQKVEFLVSFYNNEISEKSEIFDDQFSVERPDGSNFTLKIRSTKLEDSAMYFCASSEGGTGGAYNEQFFGPGTRLTVL.

This clone was detected only a few times. The chain recombines TRBV12-5 with TRBJ2-7; D remains unclear. Trimming left V 6 bases short and J 10 bases short, with 10 bases between. The CDR3 covers 10 residues. From germline, CDR1 is LGHNT and CDR2 FRNRAP. The CDR3, as DNA: TGTGCTAGTGGGGTCGAGCCTCAGTACTTC. Translating it yields CASGVEPQYF.

The chain carries TRBV5-1 and TRBJ2-3; 7 nucleotides agree with TRBD1. Germline V gene data show CDR1 as SGHRS and CDR2 as YFSETQ. Losses at the gene ends were 4 bases for V and 1 base for J; bases not matched to a gene: 6. CDR3 length: 15 amino acids. In nucleotides, the CDR3 is TGCGCCAGCAGCCCCGGGGACAGCCGCACAGATACGCAGTATTTT. The encoded protein is CASSPGDSRTDTQYF. Complete variable domain (other parts from reference TRBV5-1 and TRBJ2-3): KAGVTQTPRYLIKTRGQQVTLSCSPISGHRSVSWYQQTPGQGLQFLFEYFSETQRNKGNFPGRFSGRQFSNSRSEMNVSTLELGDSALYLCASSPGDSRTDTQYFGPGTRLTVL.

The rearrangement uses TRBV7-6 and TRBJ2-1, with 7 bases fitting TRBD1. The germline gives CDR1 SGHVS, CDR2 FNYEAQ. V lost 5 bases and J lost 2; bases outside the gene matches: 6. CDR3 length: 15 residues. CDR3 amino acids: CASSVRQGPYNEQFF. DNA of the CDR3: TGTGCCAGCAGCGTCCGACAGGGACCCTACAATGAGCAGTTCTTC.

The chain links TRBV28 to TRBJ2-7; D perhaps matches TRBD2 (5 bases). CDR3 length: 14 residues. V lost 2 bases and J 6 bases, leaving 14 bases between the germline ends. Germline V gene sequence: CDR1 MDHEN, CDR2 SYDVKM. In nucleotides, the CDR3 is TGTGCCAGCAGTTTAAAGCCTCAGAGGGCCGAGCAGTACTTC. This gives the protein CASSLKPQRAEQYF. Full variable domain (missing parts from reference TRBV28 and TRBJ2-7): DVKVTQSSRYLVKRTGEKVFLECVQDMDHENMFWYRQDPGLGLRLIYFSYDVKMKEKGDIPEGYSVSREKKERFSLILESASTNQTSMYLCASSLKPQRAEQYFGPGTRLTVT.

The chain couples TRBV18 to TRBJ1-2, with D perhaps matching TRBD1 (6 bases). This CDR3 has 13 residues. Germline V gene lookup returns CDR1 KGHSH and CDR2 LQKENI. Deletions cut 5 bases from V and 8 bases from J, with 15 bases between. CDR3 residues: CASSIQGDWGYTF. CDR3 in DNA: TGTGCCAGCTCAATACAGGGTGATTGGGGCTACACCTTC. The full variable domain, rest sourced from reference TRBV18 and TRBJ1-2, is NAGVMQNPRHLVRRRGQEARLRCSPMKGHSHVYWYRQLPEEGLKFMVYLQKENIIDESGMPKERFSAEFPKEGPSILRIQQVVRGDSAAYFCASSIQGDWGYTFGSGTRLTVV.

The V call is TRBV10-2, the J call TRBJ2-7; D ambiguous. The CDR3 has 14 amino acids. CDR1 and CDR2 (germline): WSHSY, SAAADI. V lost 2 bases, J lost 0 bases, and 8 bases lay in between. The chain's CDR3 is CASSEGWSSYEQYF. CDR3 DNA: TGCGCCAGCAGTGAGGGCTGGAGCTCCTACGAGCAGTACTTC.